This T cell receptor (beta chain) came from a study of T-cell reconstitution after alpha-beta-depleted transplantation in children. The V segment lost 8 bases and the J segment 2 bases; nucleotides outside the gene matches: 5. CDR1 is DFQATT and CDR2 is SNEGSKA in the germline V gene (reference sequence). The CDR3 covers 12 residues. During its preparation, the TCRbeta library received unique molecular identifiers. One entry per CDR3 protein, called by TCRdb with MiXCR from the PCR reads. The data hold fewer than 400,000 distinct CDR3 sequences, with roughly 20% observed a single time. In its sample, this clonotype was seen a few times.

The clonotype was recovered from a human donor who donated a stem cell graft to a child with acute myeloid leukemia. The rearrangement uses TRBV20-1 and TRBJ2-7; 8 bases line up with TRBD1. Sample: PBMCs from the stem cell graft donor, taken from the stem cell graft. CDR3: CSRQGFAYEQYF. The CDR3 DNA reads TGCAGTCGACAGGGGTTCGCCTACGAGCAGTACTTC.